Listed below are T cell receptor beta chains from one sample, sequenced in a study of molecular identifiers for immune sequencing clone quantification. TCRdb used MiXCR to reprocess the PCR reads, holding one entry per CDR3 protein. Of about 630,000 distinct CDR3 sequences in the sample, around 25% were seen once. Sequenced input: naive CD8+ T cells from blood, with Jurkat cell RNA spiked in. The receptors come from a human donor in good health. Some libraries in this study had Jurkat cell RNA spiked in. Each CDR3 is given with its conserved first and last residue. The D gene is left open where the match is weak. Expanded clones get a size class; other rows say once, few or many, or leave the size out.

>TRBJ1-1|few|TRBV7-9|.
CASSGSKHGNTEAFF
TGTGCCAGCAGCGGATCGAAACACGGAAACACTGAAGCTTTCTTT
>TRBJ2-7|many|TRBV3-1|.
CASSHPGTPTYEQYF
TGTGCCAGCAGCCACCCCGGGACACCTACGTACGAGCAGTACTTC
>TRBJ1-6|.|TRBV19|.
CASTVIHNSPLHF
TGTGCCAGTACCGTCATACATAATTCACCCCTCCACTTT
>TRBJ2-7|many|TRBV20-1|TRBD2
CSGRQGPHLAGTYEQYF
TGCAGTGGCCGGCAGGGTCCCCACCTAGCGGGTACCTACGAGCAGTACTTC
>TRBJ2-2|.|TRBV6-2/TRBV6-3|.
CASSYGGFTGELFF
TGTGCCAGCAGTTACGGTGGATTCACCGGGGAGCTGTTTTTT
>TRBJ1-4|many|TRBV4-3|TRBD1
CASSQDPTGGYEKLFF
TGCGCCAGCAGCCAAGACCCGACAGGGGGTTATGAAAAACTGTTTTTT
>TRBJ2-1|few|TRBV24-1|.
CATRPSGFDNEQFF
TGTGCCACCAGGCCTTCGGGATTCGACAATGAGCAGTTCTTC
>TRBJ2-3|.|TRBV4-3|TRBD2
CASSPRDSGSVQADTQYF
TGCGCCAGCAGCCCCCGGGATAGCGGGAGTGTTCAGGCAGATACGCAGTATTTT
>TRBJ1-6|.|TRBV6-2/TRBV6-3|TRBD1
CASKTGASSYNSPLHF
TGTGCCAGCAAGACAGGGGCGAGCTCCTATAATTCACCCCTCCACTTT
>TRBJ2-7|many|TRBV29-1|TRBD2
CSVVSGRASEQYF
TGCAGCGTTGTGAGCGGGAGGGCCTCCGAGCAGTACTTC
>TRBJ2-5|.|TRBV4-3|TRBD2
CASSQDLAGGTQETQYF
TGCGCCAGCAGCCAAGATTTAGCGGGGGGGACCCAAGAGACCCAGTACTTC
>TRBJ1-6|.|TRBV4-3|.
CASSQVPPGRWGVSPLHF
TGCGCCAGCAGCCAAGTTCCCCCAGGGCGCTGGGGTGTGTCACCCCTCCACTTT
>TRBJ2-7|many|TRBV6-2/TRBV6-3|.
CASSYSAGPNEQYF
TGTGCCAGCAGTTACTCGGCGGGGCCGAACGAGCAGTACTTC
>TRBJ2-7|.|TRBV4-1|.
CASSQESMDEQYF
TGCGCCAGCAGCCAAGAGTCAATGGACGAGCAGTACTTC
>TRBJ2-3|many|TRBV2|TRBD1
CASEGQGPDTQYF
TGTGCCAGCGAGGGACAGGGACCAGATACGCAGTATTTT
>TRBJ2-7|.|TRBV7-9|.
CASSLPAASYEQYF
TGTGCCAGCAGCTTACCCGCGGCGTCGTACGAGCAGTACTTC
>TRBJ2-3|many|TRBV20-1|.
CSAGLAELGTQYF
TGCAGTGCCGGGCTAGCTGAGTTGGGTACGCAGTATTTT
>TRBJ2-3|many|TRBV7-8|.
CASSLARRDTQYF
TGTGCCAGCAGCTTAGCCAGACGGGATACGCAGTATTTT
>TRBJ2-1|.|TRBV20-1|TRBD1
CSASEDRAPYNEQFF
TGCAGTGCTAGTGAGGACAGGGCCCCCTACAATGAGCAGTTCTTC
>TRBJ2-3|many|TRBV9|.
CASSEADPSPTDTQYF
TGTGCCAGCAGCGAAGCGGACCCGTCCCCCACAGATACGCAGTATTTT
>TRBJ1-3|.|TRBV7-9|TRBD1
CASSLPDRGTIYF
TGTGCCAGCAGCTTACCCGACAGGGGCACCATATATTTT
>TRBJ1-1|few|TRBV10-3|.
CAIGPLNTEAFF
TGTGCCATCGGGCCTCTGAACACTGAAGCTTTCTTT
>TRBJ1-5|many|TRBV4-1|.
CASSQDRVRDYQPQHF
TGCGCCAGCAGCCAAGATCGGGTCAGGGACTATCAGCCCCAGCATTTT
>TRBJ2-7|few|TRBV7-6|.
CASSLVGSGEQYF
TGTGCCAGCAGCTTAGTCGGGTCCGGCGAGCAGTACTTC
>TRBJ2-6|many|TRBV7-9|TRBD1
CASSLEGGRPPF
TGTGCCAGCAGCTTAGAAGGGGGCCGACCGCCTTTC
>TRBJ2-7|.|TRBV9|.
CASSVEDRGFSYEQYF
TGTGCCAGCAGCGTAGAGGACAGAGGATTCTCCTACGAGCAGTACTTC